The 27 T cell receptor beta chains below all came from one sample that was sequenced in a study of blood T cells in healthy people across ages (dated by TCRdb to between 2014 and 2017). Libraries were prepared through 5' RACE. Sequencer: Illumina HiSeq 2500. A second roughly 7 to 11 cycle PCR used a sample-barcoded 5' primer and a J-beta primer mix. TCRdb trimmed the raw reads at Q25, called clones with MiXCR and kept productive beta chains. Here each entry gathers all rows of one CDR3 protein and keeps the most common genes and DNA. This sample comprises more than 1 million distinct CDR3 sequences, roughly 45% of them detected only once. About 19% of the sample comes from the top ten. Sequencing was performed on blood. The receptors originated from a woman aged 55-75 years in good health.

Only a few counts were recorded for this clonotype. The rearrangement links TRBV5-1 to TRBJ2-5, with 7 bases lining up with TRBD1. CDR3 size: 16 residues. Per the germline V gene, CDR1 is SGHRS and CDR2 is YFSETQ. V lost 0 bases and J lost 5; bases outside the gene matches: 10. In DNA, the CDR3 is TGCGCCAGCAGCTTGGGAACCCGACAGGGCGGGGAGACCCAGTACTTC. Encoded protein: CASSLGTRQGGETQYF.

V usage is TRBV9 and J usage is TRBJ1-4, with 11 bases that match TRBD1. The CDR3 runs 17 residues. V was pared by 3 bases and J by 0 bases, with 4 bases of the junction left unmatched. CDR1 is SGDLS, CDR2 YYNGEE, per germline. The chain's CDR3 is CASSAGTGGTTNEKLFF. The CDR3 bases are TGTGCCAGCAGCGCGGGGACAGGGGGTACAACTAATGAAAAACTGTTTTTT.

V gene TRBV11-1 combines with J gene TRBJ2-1; D gene ambiguous. The CDR3 extends over 12 amino acids. The V end lost 2 bases, the J end lost 10 bases, and 9 bases lay between the germline ends. Germline V gives CDR1 SGHAT, CDR2 FQDESV (reference sequence). The CDR3: CASSLSSTEQFF. CDR3 coding DNA: TGTGCCAGCAGCTTATCGTCCACGGAGCAGTTCTTC. Looking up the rest from reference TRBV11-1 and TRBJ2-1 gives the full variable domain: EAEVAQSPRYKITEKSQAVAFWCDPISGHATLYWYRQILGQGPELLVQFQDESVVDDSQLPKDRFSAERLKGVDSTLKIQPAELGDSAMYLCASSLSSTEQFFGPGTRLTVL.

On this clonotype itself: Germline is not matched at one junction end, which may reflect a read error. The rearrangement links TRBV9 to TRBJ1-2; no firm D call. This CDR3 spans 14 amino acids. Germline assignment: CDR1 SGDLS and CDR2 YYNGEE. The CDR3, as DNA: TGTGCCTGCAGCGGAGAGGCCGGTGGCTATGGCTACACCTTC. It encodes CACSGEAGGYGYTF.

This sequence joins TRBV4-2 and TRBJ1-6; D unclear. Trimming cost V 0 bases and J 0 bases, with 12 bases left between them. The CDR3 has 18 amino acids. Germline lookup yields CDR1 LGHNA and CDR2 YNFKEQ. DNA for the CDR3: TGTGCCAGCAGCCAAGAAGGTGGATCGAGCTCCTATAATTCACCCCTCCACTTT. Protein product: CASSQEGGSSSYNSPLHF.

The chain couples TRBV7-9 to TRBJ2-1; no firm D call. Germline CDR1 and CDR2: SEHNR and FQNEAQ (reference sequence). V was shortened by 5 bases and J by 9 bases, with 14 bases between the two germline ends. There are 13 residues in the CDR3. The CDR3 DNA reads TGTGCCAGCAGCCTACCGCCCTGTGGTGAGCAGTTCTTC. Translated: CASSLPPCGEQFF. Filled out from reference TRBV7-9 and TRBJ2-1, the complete variable domain reads DTGVSQNPRHKITKRGQNVTFRCDPISEHNRLYWYRQTLGQGPEFLTYFQNEAQLEKSRLLSDRFSAERPKGSFSTLEIQRTEQGDSAMYLCASSLPPCGEQFFGPGTRLTVL.

The CDR3 region is CATSRDRKSYEQYF. CDR3 coding DNA: TGTGCCACCAGCAGAGATCGGAAATCCTACGAGCAGTACTTC. The chain links TRBV15 to TRBJ2-7; no clear D. Trimming removed 0 bases at V and 1 base at J, with 7 bases between. The germline V gene encodes CDR1 LNHNV and CDR2 YYDKDF (reference sequence). This CDR3 spans 14 amino acids.

The rearrangement uses TRBV6-6 and TRBJ2-3, with D tentatively TRBD2 (5 bases). Germline-derived CDR1 and CDR2 are MNHNY and SVGAGI (reference sequence). The V end was cut by 0 bases, the J end by 4 bases, with 11 bases between. The CDR3 loop spans 15 amino acids. The CDR3 DNA reads TGTGCCAGCAGTTACTCCGCGGGTGGGGCAGATACGCAGTATTTT. The encoded protein is CASSYSAGGADTQYF.

V is TRBV2 and J is TRBJ2-4; D is unclear. Germline CDR1 reads SNHLY; CDR2 reads FYNNEI. Between the trimmed V and J ends, which lost 0 bases and 6 bases, there was a span of 12 bases. This CDR3 has 15 amino acids. The CDR3 DNA reads TGTGCCAGCAGTGAAGCGCCCGGGTTTAGAAACATTCAGTACTTC. Amino acid sequence: CASSEAPGFRNIQYF.

The table lists this clonotype with a few counts. The genes are TRBV2 and TRBJ2-3, with D tentatively TRBD1 (6 bases). Germline values: CDR1 SNHLY, CDR2 FYNNEI. The V end was cut by 6 bases, the J end by 0 bases, with 13 bases between. The CDR3 spans 15 residues. The CDR3 DNA reads as TGTGCCAGCAGAGATACAGGGTTTAGCACAGATACGCAGTATTTT. Protein: CASRDTGFSTDTQYF.

V usage is TRBV27 and J usage is TRBJ2-7, with TRBD1 as a possible D gene (6 bases). The CDR3 extends over 15 amino acids. CDR1 is MNHEY, CDR2 SMNVEV, per germline (reference sequence). V lost 6 bases and J 0 bases, leaving 15 bases between the germline ends. The CDR3: CASSPDPTGSYEQYF. The CDR3 nucleotides are TGTGCCAGCAGCCCCGATCCGACAGGCTCCTACGAGCAGTACTTC.

In its sample, this clonotype was seen once. The chain recombines TRBV10-3 with TRBJ2-7, with 12 bases aligning to TRBD2. Germline V lookup: CDR1 ENHRY, CDR2 SYGVKD. CDR3 size: 14 residues. Trimming removed 5 bases from V and 2 bases from J; junction bases left unmatched: 1. Here the CDR3 reads CAISRTSGTYEQYF. CDR3 bases: TGTGCCATCAGTAGGACTAGCGGGACCTACGAGCAGTACTTC.

J is TRBJ2-7 and V is TRBV20-1; D is perhaps TRBD2 (5 bases). V lost 4 bases and J 7 bases, leaving 11 bases between the germline ends. There are 11 residues in the CDR3. Germline-derived CDR1 and CDR2 are DFQATT and SNEGSKA (reference sequence). CDR3 protein: CSAKSWEEQYF. CDR3 in DNA: TGCAGTGCTAAGTCGTGGGAGGAGCAGTACTTC.

The V and J genes are TRBV13 and TRBJ2-1; 7 bases map to TRBD1. The DNA end is more similar to TRBJ2-7, so the J call may be wrong. Germline values: CDR1 PRHDT, CDR2 FYEKMQ (reference sequence). The CDR3 has 17 amino acids. CDR3 DNA sequence: TGTGCCAGCAGCTTAGGGGCACAGGGGAAATCCTACAATGAGCAGTACTTC. Translating it yields CASSLGAQGKSYNEQYF.

The rearrangement links TRBV27 to TRBJ2-6; 10 bases line up with TRBD1. With 4 bases clipped from V and 1 base from J, the junction kept 4 bases outside the gene matches. This CDR3 spans 17 amino acids. CDR1 and CDR2 from the germline V gene are MNHEY and SMNVEV (reference sequence). This CDR3 is CASSYRDRGSGANVLTF. DNA of the CDR3: TGTGCCAGCAGTTACCGGGACAGGGGATCTGGGGCCAACGTCCTGACTTTC.

The rearrangement links TRBV28 to TRBJ2-4; D not resolved. The germline V and J ends were trimmed by 5 bases and 6 bases, with 14 bases remaining between them. CDR3 length equals 14 residues. Germline V gene data show CDR1 as MDHEN and CDR2 as SYDVKM. The CDR3 loop is CASSPQVWINIQYF. CDR3 nucleotides: TGTGCCAGCAGTCCCCAAGTGTGGATAAACATTCAGTACTTC.

J is TRBJ2-5 and V is TRBV2, with D perhaps matching TRBD1 or TRBD2 (5 bases each). V lost 2 bases, J lost 1 base, and 11 bases lay in between. Germline V CDR1 and CDR2: SNHLY, FYNNEI. The CDR3 has 15 amino acids. In nucleotides, the CDR3 is TGTGCCAGCAGTGAACTAGGGGAGCGCCAAGAGACCCAGTACTTC. Its protein product is CASSELGERQETQYF.

J is TRBJ2-5 and V is TRBV6-1; possibly TRBD2 for D (5 bases). The CDR3 is 14 amino acids. Germline CDR1 is MNHNS and CDR2 is SASEGT. V was trimmed by 3 bases and J by 11 bases, leaving 19 bases between them. The CDR3 DNA reads as TGTGCCAGCAGTGATAAGCCGAGGGTTGGCAAGCAGTACTTC. It codes for CASSDKPRVGKQYF.

This rearrangement joins TRBV20-1 to TRBJ2-1; no firm D call. Germline assignment: CDR1 DFQATT and CDR2 SNEGSKA (reference sequence). Trimming removed 3 bases from V and 5 bases from J, with 11 bases in between. This CDR3 contains 13 residues. The CDR3 spells CSARTLDHNEQFF. CDR3 nucleotide sequence: TGCAGTGCTAGGACACTGGACCACAATGAGCAGTTCTTC.

This chain joins TRBV28 and TRBJ2-6; possible D gene TRBD2, 5 bases. V was trimmed by 6 bases and J by 4 bases, leaving 13 bases between them. Per the germline V gene, CDR1 is MDHEN and CDR2 is SYDVKM. The length of the CDR3 is 15 residues. The CDR3 sequence is CASRSGSAGANVLTF. In DNA form, the CDR3 reads TGTGCCAGCAGGTCGGGGTCGGCAGGGGCCAACGTCCTGACTTTC. Together with reference TRBV28 and TRBJ2-6, the CDR3 gives the full variable domain: DVKVTQSSRYLVKRTGEKVFLECVQDMDHENMFWYRQDPGLGLRLIYFSYDVKMKEKGDIPEGYSVSREKKERFSLILESASTNQTSMYLCASRSGSAGANVLTFGAGSRLTVL.

Only a few counts were recorded for this clonotype. The chain uses TRBV20-1 and TRBJ2-1; D is possibly TRBD2 (5 bases). The ends were cut back, 0 bases at V and 7 bases at J, with 10 bases in the middle. Germline values: CDR1 DFQATT, CDR2 SNEGSKA (reference sequence). CDR3 length: 13 amino acids. CDR3 residues: CSARDPRGNEQFF. CDR3 DNA: TGCAGTGCTAGAGATCCTCGGGGTAATGAGCAGTTCTTC.

The chain is built from TRBV10-3 and TRBJ2-1, with D uncertain. The V and J ends lost 6 bases and 5 bases respectively, with 8 bases between them. This CDR3 comprises 12 residues. Germline V gives CDR1 ENHRY, CDR2 SYGVKD. The CDR3 sequence: CAIRVYDNEQFF. CDR3 DNA sequence: TGTGCCATCAGGGTATATGACAATGAGCAGTTCTTC.

The chain links TRBV25-1 to TRBJ1-5; the D is unclear. The CDR3 spans 12 residues. The germline V and J ends were trimmed by 3 bases and 6 bases, with 6 bases remaining between them. Germline-derived CDR1 and CDR2 are MGHDK and SYGVNS. CDR3 coding DNA: TGTGCCAGCAGTGACGGGTTTCAGCCCCAGCATTTT. Its protein is CASSDGFQPQHF.

The V gene is TRBV15, the J gene TRBJ1-2; D is unresolved. This CDR3 spans 13 amino acids. The germline V and J ends were trimmed by 0 bases and 2 bases, with 4 bases remaining between them. The V gene's germline CDR1 is LNHNV and CDR2 YYDKDF (reference sequence). CDR3 sequence: CATSRERNYGYTF. CDR3 DNA sequence: TGTGCCACCAGCAGAGAACGGAACTATGGCTACACCTTC.

This clonotype was found a few times. The J gene is TRBJ2-6, the V gene TRBV7-2; 10 bases are shared with TRBD1. Germline lookup yields CDR1 SGHTA and CDR2 FQGNSA. The CDR3 has 17 amino acids. Trimming at V came to 4 bases and at J to 0 bases, leaving 3 bases not matched to a gene. The CDR3 protein is CASSSGQGTSGANVLTF. In nucleotides, the CDR3 is TGTGCCAGCAGCTCGGGACAGGGGACCTCTGGGGCCAACGTCCTGACTTTC.

This clonotype was recorded a few times. V usage is TRBV6-1 and J usage is TRBJ2-6; possible D gene TRBD1, 6 bases. This CDR3 is 16 amino acids long. The germline V gene has CDR1 MNHNS and CDR2 SASEGT. Deletions cut 9 bases from V and 0 bases from J, with 15 bases between. CDR3 sequence reads: CASIQGTNSGANVLTF. Written as DNA, the CDR3 is TGTGCCAGTATCCAGGGGACAAACTCTGGGGCCAACGTCCTGACTTTC.

This clonotype was seen a handful of times. V is TRBV6-6 and J is TRBJ2-7; a weak D match, TRBD2 (5 bases). The CDR3 has 16 residues. Looked up from germline, CDR1 is MNHNY and CDR2 is SVGAGI (reference sequence). Deletions cut 5 bases from V and 0 bases from J, with 17 bases between. CDR3 coding DNA: TGTGCCAGCAGTACAACAAGGACGGGGTTCTCCTACGAGCAGTACTTC. Encoded protein: CASSTTRTGFSYEQYF.